What follows are 19 T cell receptor beta chains derived from one specimen sequenced in a study of shared clonotypes between healthy human individuals. Clones were read by immunoSEQ multiplex PCR, and TCRdb kept only the in-frame ones, dropping some. This sample carries some 2.4 million clones, under 95% of them seen once, and the ten largest clones take around 0.37%. What was sequenced was naive CD4+ T cells from PBMCs. Documented subset: CD45RA+ positively selected. These receptors were taken from a man younger than 35 in good health. Some clones in this sample may be carry-over from other donors' samples.

V gene TRBV28 combines with J gene TRBJ2-1, with 8 bases aligning to TRBD2. The V gene end was trimmed by 6 bases and the J gene end by 7 bases; junction bases not matched to a gene: 14. Germline V lookup: CDR1 MDHEN, CDR2 SYDVKM. This CDR3 spans 16 amino acids. The CDR3 coding sequence is TGTGCCAGCAGCCTCCTCAGCGGGAGTTCAGGAAATGAGCAGTTCTTC. As protein: CASSLLSGSSGNEQFF. The full variable domain, completed using reference TRBV28 and TRBJ2-1, is DVKVTQSSRYLVKRTGEKVFLECVQDMDHENMFWYRQDPGLGLRLIYFSYDVKMKEKGDIPEGYSVSREKKERFSLILESASTNQTSMYLCASSLLSGSSGNEQFFGPGTRLTVL.

This clone was recorded only once. This sequence joins TRBV28 and TRBJ2-7; D call uncertain. This CDR3 has 12 residues. V shed 3 bases and J shed 2 bases, with 5 bases lying between them. The germline V gene encodes CDR1 MDHEN and CDR2 SYDVKM. The CDR3 sequence: CASSFPAYEQYF. The CDR3 nucleotides are TGTGCCAGCAGTTTTCCCGCCTACGAGCAGTACTTC.

A note on this clone: The identical CDR3 is also encoded by other nucleotide sequences in the sample. This rearrangement joins TRBV5-4 to TRBJ2-2; D unclear. The length of the CDR3 is 12 residues. V lost 3 bases to trimming and J lost 5 bases, with 5 bases between them. Germline CDR1 reads SGHNT; CDR2 reads YYREEE (reference sequence). The DNA of the CDR3 is TGTGCCAGCAGCTCCCCGACCGGGGAGCTGTTTTTT. Its translation is CASSSPTGELFF.

This chain links TRBV4-3 with TRBJ1-4; 11 nucleotides agree with TRBD1. The CDR3 sequence is 18 residues long. Per the germline V gene, CDR1 is LGHNA and CDR2 is YSLEER. Trimming at V came to 2 bases and at J to 2 bases, leaving 7 bases not matched to a gene. As DNA, the CDR3 is TGCGCCAGCAGCCAACCCGGACAGGGGGCGGGTACTAATGAAAAACTGTTTTTT. Amino acid sequence: CASSQPGQGAGTNEKLFF.

V usage is TRBV6-5 and J usage is TRBJ1-6; 9 bases match TRBD1. The CDR3 has 15 amino acids. Germline V gene lookup returns CDR1 MNHEY and CDR2 SVGAGI. J was trimmed by 7 bases and V by 0 bases; bases with no gene match: 1. The CDR3 nucleotides read TGTGCCAGCAGTTACTCGGGGACAGGGAATTCACCCCTCCACTTT. Its protein product is CASSYSGTGNSPLHF.

The J gene is TRBJ1-3, the V gene TRBV2; a possible D gene is TRBD1 (6 bases). Trimming shortened V by 4 bases and J by 0 bases, and 13 bases separated the two germline ends. Germline values: CDR1 SNHLY, CDR2 FYNNEI. This CDR3 comprises 16 residues. The CDR3 loop reads CASSARGISSGNTIYF. DNA for the CDR3: TGTGCCAGCAGTGCGAGGGGGATAAGCTCTGGAAACACCATATATTTT.

This chain links TRBV5-4 with TRBJ2-1; D is unresolved. The germline V gene has CDR1 SGHNT and CDR2 YYREEE (reference sequence). This CDR3 has 12 residues. Trimming stripped 4 bases from V and 7 bases from J, with 9 bases between. CDR3 sequence reads: CASSLVNNEQFF. The CDR3 DNA reads TGTGCCAGCAGCCTAGTTAATAATGAGCAGTTCTTC.

CDR3 region: CASSGGGIGYGYTF. As DNA, the CDR3 is TGCGCCAGCAGTGGTGGGGGAATCGGCTATGGCTACACCTTC. The chain couples TRBV5-1 to TRBJ1-2, with D tentatively TRBD1 (5 bases). Germline V gene data show CDR1 as SGHRS and CDR2 as YFSETQ. Trimming pared 5 bases from V and 4 bases from J, leaving 15 bases between. The CDR3 extends over 14 amino acids.

In DNA, the CDR3 is TGTGCCAGCAACCCAGGGGTTTTGGCTGGCTACACCTTC. Translation gives CASNPGVLAGYTF. V gene TRBV2 combines with J gene TRBJ1-2; a possible D gene is TRBD1 (6 bases). The CDR3 is made up of 13 amino acids. Trimming shortened V by 7 bases and J by 7 bases, and 16 bases separated the two germline ends. Germline CDR1 is SNHLY and CDR2 is FYNNEI.

This chain connects TRBV19 to TRBJ2-4; D ambiguous. This CDR3 is built from 17 residues. V was pared by 4 bases and J by 1 base, with 17 bases between. CDR1 and CDR2 from the germline V gene are LNHDA and SQIVND (reference sequence). The CDR3 loop reads CASSKNQLAFAKNIQYF. The CDR3 DNA follows: TGTGCCAGTAGTAAGAACCAGTTGGCCTTTGCCAAAAACATTCAGTACTTC.

The chain recombines TRBV2 with TRBJ1-5; D gene ambiguous. The CDR3 extends over 15 amino acids. Germline CDR1 and CDR2: SNHLY and FYNNEI. Trimming shortened V by 3 bases and J by 3 bases, and 12 bases separated the two germline ends. The CDR3 DNA sequence: TGTGCCAGCAGTGATAGAGTCAGAGACAATCAGCCCCAGCATTTT. Translation: CASSDRVRDNQPQHF.

The chain combines TRBV5-1 with TRBJ2-7; TRBD2 matches 11 bases. CDR3 length: 16 residues. The ends lost 3 bases at V and 0 bases at J; junction bases unmatched: 5. Per germline, CDR1 SGHRS and CDR2 YFSETQ. CDR3 DNA: TGCGCCAGCAGCTGGGGACTAGCGGATAGCTCCTACGAGCAGTACTTC. The encoded protein is CASSWGLADSSYEQYF.

The CDR3 sequence is CASSSPGLGLAGVTDTQYF. The CDR3 region has the DNA TGTGCCAGCAGTTCCCCCGGTCTGGGACTAGCGGGAGTAACAGATACGCAGTATTTT. The chain has TRBV28 and TRBJ2-3, with 14 bases matching TRBD2. This CDR3 comprises 19 residues. V lost 4 bases, J lost 3 bases, and 12 bases stayed unmatched. Per the germline V gene, CDR1 is MDHEN and CDR2 is SYDVKM.

This chain connects TRBV7-8 to TRBJ2-7; 7 bases map to TRBD1. This CDR3 has 14 residues. Germline CDR1 and CDR2: SGHVS and FQNEAQ. V shed 1 base, J shed 6 bases, and the junction held 6 bases outside the gene matches. CDR3 loop: CASSLVTGALEQYF. The CDR3 region has the DNA TGTGCCAGCAGCTTAGTAACAGGGGCGCTCGAGCAGTACTTC.

This clone was seen a single time. The chain carries TRBV14 and TRBJ1-1, with 7 bases aligning to TRBD1. CDR3 length: 15 amino acids. CDR1 and CDR2 (germline): SGHDN, FVKESK. After removal of 3 bases from V and 1 base from J, the junction contained 5 bases not matched to a gene. For the CDR3, the DNA is TGTGCCAGCAGCCAGGGCAGGGGGAGGAACACTGAAGCTTTCTTT. Residues: CASSQGRGRNTEAFF.

This clone has only one observation. A much larger clone sits a single nucleotide away, making a read error possible. In the same sample, other DNA sequences code for this CDR3. The chain employs TRBV5-1 and TRBJ2-2; D not certain. The germline CDR1 and CDR2 sequences are SGHRS and YFSETQ. The V end was cut by 3 bases, the J end by 1 base, with 4 bases between. The CDR3 loop spans 13 amino acids. CDR3 sequence reads: CASSWGNTGELFF. The CDR3 DNA follows: TGCGCCAGCAGCTGGGGGAACACCGGGGAGCTGTTTTTT.

The chain has TRBV5-1 and TRBJ2-7; possibly TRBD1 or TRBD2 for D (5 bases each). Germline V gives CDR1 SGHRS, CDR2 YFSETQ. V was shortened by 0 bases and J by 0 bases, with 10 bases between the two germline ends. This CDR3 is 15 amino acids long. The CDR3 sequence: CASSLARAGSYEQYF. The CDR3 nucleotides read TGCGCCAGCAGCTTGGCCAGGGCGGGCTCCTACGAGCAGTACTTC.

Points on this clone: The identical CDR3 is also encoded by other nucleotide sequences in the sample. The V call is TRBV27, the J call TRBJ1-3; D unclear. Germline V gene lookup returns CDR1 MNHEY and CDR2 SMNVEV (reference sequence). Trimming took off 6 bases at V and 1 base at J, with 7 bases between the two ends. The CDR3 contains 13 residues. CDR3 DNA sequence: TGTGCCAGCAGCCAGCTATCTGGAAACACCATATATTTT. This encodes CASSQLSGNTIYF.

The chain has TRBV9 and TRBJ1-2; the D gene is possibly TRBD1 (6 bases). CDR3 length: 19 amino acids. Germline V gene sequence: CDR1 SGDLS, CDR2 YYNGEE. The V end was cut by 4 bases, the J end by 2 bases, with 27 bases between. In nucleotides, the CDR3 is TGTGCCAGCAGCCCTCGTGGATTGACGGGGGCGAGCCCAAACTATGGCTACACCTTC. This codes for CASSPRGLTGASPNYGYTF.